This T cell receptor (beta chain) was found in a study of shared clonotypes between healthy human individuals. Unsorted samples relied on tens of millions of PBMCs, which served as the source of genomic DNA. The CDR3 extends over 16 amino acids. Germline values: CDR1 LGHNA, CDR2 YNFKEQ. Trimming took 2 bases from V and 0 from J, leaving 8 bases between them. The method was immunoSEQ multiplex PCR; TCRdb's version includes in-frame clones alone and lacks a portion of them. Here the sample spans some 450,000 clones, 70% to 80% being singletons. This clone was detected ten times or more. Sequences were obtained from PBMCs. The chain couples TRBV4-2 to TRBJ2-6; D is unclear. This TCR came from a woman between 35 and 50 years old in good health. Some clones in this sample may be carry-over from other donors' samples. CDR3 coding DNA: TGTGCCAGCAGCCAAACGGAGAGCTCTGGGGCCAACGTCCTGACTTTC. Its translation: CASSQTESSGANVLTF.